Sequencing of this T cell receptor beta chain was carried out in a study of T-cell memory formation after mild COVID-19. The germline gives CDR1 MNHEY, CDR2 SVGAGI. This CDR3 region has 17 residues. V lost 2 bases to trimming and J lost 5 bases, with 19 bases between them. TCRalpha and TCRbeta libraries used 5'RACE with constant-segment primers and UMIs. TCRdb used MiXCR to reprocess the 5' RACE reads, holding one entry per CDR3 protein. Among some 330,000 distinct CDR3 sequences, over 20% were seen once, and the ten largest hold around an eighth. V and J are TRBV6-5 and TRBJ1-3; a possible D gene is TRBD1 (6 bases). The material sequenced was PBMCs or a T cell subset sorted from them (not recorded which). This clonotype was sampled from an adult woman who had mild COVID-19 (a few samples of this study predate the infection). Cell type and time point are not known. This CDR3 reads CASSYQIHGTKRNTIYF. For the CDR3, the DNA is TGTGCCAGCAGTTACCAGATCCACGGGACAAAAAGAAACACCATATATTTT.